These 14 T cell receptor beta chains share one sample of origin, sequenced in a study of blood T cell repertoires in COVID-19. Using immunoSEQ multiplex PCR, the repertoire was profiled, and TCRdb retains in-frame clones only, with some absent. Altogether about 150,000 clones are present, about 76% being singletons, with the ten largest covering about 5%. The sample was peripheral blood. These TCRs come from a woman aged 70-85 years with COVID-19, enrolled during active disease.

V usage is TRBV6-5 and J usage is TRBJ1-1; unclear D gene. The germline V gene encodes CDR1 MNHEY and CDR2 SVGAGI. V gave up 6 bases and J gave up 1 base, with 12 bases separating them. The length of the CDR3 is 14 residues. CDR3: CASRPVRANTEAFF. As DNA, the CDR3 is TGTGCCAGCAGACCTGTGAGGGCGAACACTGAAGCTTTCTTT.

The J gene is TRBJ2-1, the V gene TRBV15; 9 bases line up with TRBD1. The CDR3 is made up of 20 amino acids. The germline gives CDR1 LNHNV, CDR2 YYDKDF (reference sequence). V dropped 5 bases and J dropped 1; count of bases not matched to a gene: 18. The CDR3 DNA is TGTGCCACCAGCTCAATTTCCGGGACAGGGCCTCCTAGTTCCTACAATGAGCAGTTCTTC. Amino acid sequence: CATSSISGTGPPSSYNEQFF.

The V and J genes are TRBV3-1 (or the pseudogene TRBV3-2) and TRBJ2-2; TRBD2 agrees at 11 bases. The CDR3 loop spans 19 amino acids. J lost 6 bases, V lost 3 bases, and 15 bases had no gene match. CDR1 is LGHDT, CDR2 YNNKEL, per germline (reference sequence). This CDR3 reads CASSHPWALAGGASGELFF. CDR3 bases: TGTGCCAGCAGCCATCCCTGGGCGCTAGCGGGGGGCGCATCCGGGGAGCTGTTTTTT.

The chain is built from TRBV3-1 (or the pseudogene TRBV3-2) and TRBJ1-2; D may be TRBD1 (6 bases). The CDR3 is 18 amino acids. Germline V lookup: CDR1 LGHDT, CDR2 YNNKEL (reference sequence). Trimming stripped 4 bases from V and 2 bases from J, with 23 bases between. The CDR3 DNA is TGTGCCAGCAGCCTTTACCAAGGGGGAAACGGGATGAACTATGGCTACACCTTC. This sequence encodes CASSLYQGGNGMNYGYTF.

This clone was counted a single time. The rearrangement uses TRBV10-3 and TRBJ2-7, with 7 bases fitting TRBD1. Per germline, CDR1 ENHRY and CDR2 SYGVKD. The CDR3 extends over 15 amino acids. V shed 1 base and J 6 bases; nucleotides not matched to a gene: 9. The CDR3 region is CAISEYRGGSGEQYF. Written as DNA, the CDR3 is TGTGCCATCAGTGAGTACAGGGGTGGTTCGGGCGAGCAGTACTTC.

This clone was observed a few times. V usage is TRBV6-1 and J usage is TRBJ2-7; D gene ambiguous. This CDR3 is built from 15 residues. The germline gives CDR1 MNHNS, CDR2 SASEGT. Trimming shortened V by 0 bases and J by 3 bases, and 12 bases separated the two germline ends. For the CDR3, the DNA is TGTGCCAGCAGTGAAGCCCCGGGTAGTGGCTACGAGCAGTACTTC. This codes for CASSEAPGSGYEQYF.

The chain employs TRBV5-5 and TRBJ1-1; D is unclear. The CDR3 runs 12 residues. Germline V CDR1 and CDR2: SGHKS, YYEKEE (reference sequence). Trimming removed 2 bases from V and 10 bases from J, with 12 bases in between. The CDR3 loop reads CASSFAGIIAFF. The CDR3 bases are TGTGCCAGCAGCTTTGCGGGAATTATAGCTTTCTTT.

CDR3 residues: CASSESPGQGAYGYTF. The DNA for the CDR3 is TGTGCCAGCAGTGAGTCTCCGGGCCAAGGGGCCTATGGCTACACCTTC. This rearrangement joins TRBV6-1 to TRBJ1-2; a possible D gene is TRBD1 (5 bases). From germline, CDR1 is MNHNS and CDR2 SASEGT. CDR3 length: 16 amino acids. Trimming removed 3 bases from V and 4 bases from J, with 18 bases in between.

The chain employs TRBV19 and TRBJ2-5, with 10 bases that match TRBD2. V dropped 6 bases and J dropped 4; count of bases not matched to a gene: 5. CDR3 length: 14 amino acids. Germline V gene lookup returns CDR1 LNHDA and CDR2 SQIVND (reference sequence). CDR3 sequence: CASRQRGGGETQYF. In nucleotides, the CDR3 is TGTGCCAGTAGGCAGCGGGGGGGCGGAGAGACCCAGTACTTC.

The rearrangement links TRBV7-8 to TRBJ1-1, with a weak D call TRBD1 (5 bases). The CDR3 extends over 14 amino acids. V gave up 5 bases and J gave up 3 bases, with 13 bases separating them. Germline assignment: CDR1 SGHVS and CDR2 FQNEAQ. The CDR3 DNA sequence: TGTGCCAGCAGCCTCGCGGGGCCGGACACTGAAGCTTTCTTT. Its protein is CASSLAGPDTEAFF. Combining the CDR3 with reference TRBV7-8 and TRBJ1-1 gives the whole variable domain GAGVSQSPRYKVAKRGQDVALRCDPISGHVSLFWYQQALGQGPEFLTYFQNEAQLDKSGLPSDRFFAERPEGSVSTLKIQRTQQEDSAVYLCASSLAGPDTEAFFGQGTRLTVV.

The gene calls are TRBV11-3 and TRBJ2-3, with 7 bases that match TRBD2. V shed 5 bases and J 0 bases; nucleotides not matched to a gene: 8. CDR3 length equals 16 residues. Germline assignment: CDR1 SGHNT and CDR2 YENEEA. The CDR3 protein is CASSLRLGGSTDTQYF. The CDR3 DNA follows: TGTGCCAGCAGCCTTCGCCTGGGGGGGAGCACAGATACGCAGTATTTT.

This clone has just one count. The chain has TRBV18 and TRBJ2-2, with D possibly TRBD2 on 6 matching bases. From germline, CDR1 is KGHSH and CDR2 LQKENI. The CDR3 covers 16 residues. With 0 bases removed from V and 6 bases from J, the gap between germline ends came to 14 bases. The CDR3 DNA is TGTGCCAGCTCACCACCTACTAAGCGGGTGTCCGGGGAGCTGTTTTTT. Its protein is CASSPPTKRVSGELFF.

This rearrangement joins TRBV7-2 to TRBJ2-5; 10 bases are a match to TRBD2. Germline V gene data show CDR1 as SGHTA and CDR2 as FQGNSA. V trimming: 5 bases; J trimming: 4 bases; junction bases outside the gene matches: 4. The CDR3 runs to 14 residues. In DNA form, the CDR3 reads TGTGCCAGCAGCCCCAGCGGGGGGGGAGAGACCCAGTACTTC. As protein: CASSPSGGGETQYF.

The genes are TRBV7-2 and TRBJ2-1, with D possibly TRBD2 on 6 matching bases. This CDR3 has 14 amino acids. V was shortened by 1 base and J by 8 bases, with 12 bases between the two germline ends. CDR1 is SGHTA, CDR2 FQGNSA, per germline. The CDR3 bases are TGTGCCAGCAGCTTAGGTACGGAGGGGTATGAGCAGTTCTTC. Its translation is CASSLGTEGYEQFF.